This TCR beta chain was observed in a study of control samples from healthy donors and cancer patients. TCRdb's copy holds only in-frame clones and misses some; the assay was immunoSEQ multiplex PCR. The sample lists 75,000 to 95,000 clones, roughly 90% seen once, with around 6% in the top ten. The receptor was isolated from a woman aged 50 to 60 in good health. The material sequenced was blood.

The CDR3 DNA reads TGTGCCAGCAGTGACGAGGACAGGATGAATGAGCAGTTCTTC. Protein: CASSDEDRMNEQFF. The V gene is TRBV2, the J gene TRBJ2-1, with TRBD1 identical over 7 bases. The germline V gene encodes CDR1 SNHLY and CDR2 FYNNEI. This CDR3 is 14 amino acids long. Germline trimming cut 3 bases from V and 7 bases from J; bases unmatched to any gene: 6.